The source of this TCR beta chain is a study of shared clonotypes between healthy human individuals. Naive CD8 cells were CD45RO-negative, positively selected for CCR7, excluding terminally differentiated effector memory CD45RA+ cells. Deep-level settings were used for running the assay. Profiled with immunoSEQ multiplex PCR; TCRdb holds only in-frame clones, not every one. The table lists some 2 million clones, less than 95% of them singletons. CDR1 SEHNR and CDR2 FQNEAQ come from the germline V gene (reference sequence). This CDR3 region has 13 residues. The V end lost 5 bases, the J end lost 3 bases, and 11 bases lay between the germline ends. Regarding this clone: Its antigen is not known.

Study-wide results and limits: Blood was the sole source, and tissue repertoires probably differ.

The receptor was isolated from a man between 18 and 35 years old in good health. The sample consisted of naive CD8+ T cells sorted from blood. The V gene is TRBV7-9, the J gene TRBJ2-7, with D possibly matching TRBD1 (5 bases). The CDR3 reads CASSRPGFYEQYF. In DNA, the CDR3 is TGTGCCAGCAGCCGCCCAGGGTTCTACGAGCAGTACTTC.